The T cell receptor (beta chain) under discussion was sequenced for a study of cytomegalovirus exposure and HLA in healthy donors. Whole-study context: Earlier findings included some 120 million unique TCR beta sequences obtained from some 180 million T cells. General observations from the study: On later analysis, the bulk of CMV-associated TCR beta chains appeared to be HLA-restricted.

With 60 Vbeta and 13 Jbeta primers, the PCR was carried out. Clones were sequenced by immunoSEQ multiplex PCR, and TCRdb holds only the in-frame ones, with some missing. Counted here are more than 95,000 clones, roughly 80% occurring once; the ten biggest clones make up over 7%. A remark on this clone: No antigen is known for it.

The CDR3 is made up of 16 amino acids. The V end lost 0 bases, the J end lost 3 bases, and 15 bases lay between the germline ends. The germline CDR1 and CDR2 sequences are LGHNA and YNFKEQ. The source material was PBMCs. This TCR was sampled from a middle-aged woman in good health and CMV-seropositive. The rearrangement uses TRBV4-2 and TRBJ2-7, with D possibly TRBD1 on 5 matching bases. The CDR3 sequence is CASSQDRDRPYYEQYF. For the CDR3, the DNA is TGTGCCAGCAGCCAAGATCGCGACAGACCCTACTACGAGCAGTACTTC.